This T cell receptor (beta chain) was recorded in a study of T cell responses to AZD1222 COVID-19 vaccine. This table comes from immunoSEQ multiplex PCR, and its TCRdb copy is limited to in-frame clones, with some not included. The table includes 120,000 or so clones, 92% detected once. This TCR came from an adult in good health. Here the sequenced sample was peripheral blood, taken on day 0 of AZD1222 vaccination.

The CDR3 nucleotides read TGTGCCAGCAGTCGGGCCGGCTATAATTCACCCCTCCACTTT. Amino acids: CASSRAGYNSPLHF. The chain uses TRBV6-5 and TRBJ1-6, with unresolved D. This CDR3 comprises 14 residues. Per germline, CDR1 MNHEY and CDR2 SVGAGI. V dropped 5 bases and J dropped 3 bases, with 8 bases sitting between them.